The 10 T cell receptor beta chains listed next were all sequenced from one sample in a study of T cells in Graves' hyperthyroidism and ophthalmopathy. What was amplified from RNA transcripts were TCR beta CDR3 regions. During a first-round RT-PCR of the TCR CDR3, the HTBI primer set was used. TCRdb re-called the multiplex PCR reads through MiXCR, storing one row per CDR3 protein. The sample lists around 570,000 distinct CDR3 sequences, less than 20% occurring once. The sequencing sample was made of blood. Receptors originate from a middle-aged man with Graves' ophthalmopathy.

The chain joins TRBV7-2 to TRBJ2-1; D possibly corresponds to TRBD1 (5 bases). Per the germline V gene, CDR1 is SGHTA and CDR2 is FQGNSA. The CDR3 length is 13 residues. V lost 3 bases, J lost 7 bases, and 10 bases lay in between. The CDR3 sequence is CASSFYRRNEQFF. The CDR3, as DNA: TGTGCCAGCAGCTTTTACAGGAGAAATGAGCAGTTCTTC. The full variable domain, completed using reference TRBV7-2 and TRBJ2-1, is GAGVSQSPSNKVTEKGKDVELRCDPISGHTALYWYRQSLGQGLEFLIYFQGNSAPDKSGLPSDRFSAERTGGSVSTLTIQRTQQEDSAVYLCASSFYRRNEQFFGPGTRLTVL.

This clonotype showed up many times. The rearrangement links TRBV9 to TRBJ2-3; 10 bases fit TRBD2. This CDR3 is 15 amino acids long. J was trimmed by 5 bases and V by 4 bases; bases with no gene match: 7. CDR1 and CDR2 (germline): SGDLS, YYNGEE. The CDR3: CASSISGRREDTQYF. CDR3 sequence (DNA): TGTGCCAGCAGCATTAGCGGGAGGCGGGAAGATACGCAGTATTTT.

This clonotype has a count of ten or more. This rearrangement joins TRBV20-1 to TRBJ1-2; no firm D call. Germline V CDR1 and CDR2: DFQATT, SNEGSKA (reference sequence). The CDR3 spans 15 residues. The V end was cut by 5 bases, the J end by 2 bases, with 18 bases between. The CDR3: CSAAAAGIFNYGYTF. CDR3 nucleotide sequence: TGCAGTGCTGCTGCCGCGGGCATTTTCAACTATGGCTACACCTTC.

Concerning this clonotype itself: One end of the junction varies from germline; a read error may be responsible. This rearrangement joins TRBV2 to TRBJ2-1; TRBD1 might be the D (7 bases). Germline CDR1 is SNHLY and CDR2 is FYNNEI. The CDR3 extends over 13 amino acids. The CDR3 bases are TGTGCCGGCAGTAGACAGGGAGGCAATGAGCAGTTCTTC. It translates to CAGSRQGGNEQFF.

The V call is TRBV9, the J call TRBJ2-3; 7 bases agree with TRBD1. The CDR3 extends over 17 amino acids. J was trimmed by 0 bases and V by 0 bases; bases with no gene match: 7. The germline V gene has CDR1 SGDLS and CDR2 YYNGEE. The CDR3 region is CASSVDPYRGSTDTQYF. CDR3 coding DNA: TGTGCCAGCAGCGTAGACCCTTACAGGGGAAGCACAGATACGCAGTATTTT.

This clonotype was seen repeatedly, ten times or more. The chain is built from TRBV7-9 and TRBJ1-1; D is undetermined. In germline, CDR1 is SEHNR, CDR2 FQNEAQ (reference sequence). The CDR3 is made up of 14 amino acids. Trimming shortened V by 2 bases and J by 1 base, and 8 bases separated the two germline ends. The CDR3 nucleotides read TGTGCCAGCAGCTTAAGGACGGAGAACACTGAAGCTTTCTTT. Its protein product is CASSLRTENTEAFF.

The chain links TRBV28 to TRBJ2-4; TRBD2 might be the D (5 bases). Germline V gene sequence: CDR1 MDHEN, CDR2 SYDVKM. V was clipped by 3 bases and J by 8 bases, with 14 bases between them. This CDR3 comprises 14 residues. The CDR3 DNA follows: TGTGCCAGCAGTTTCTTTTCGGGGATTGACATTCAGTACTTC. This translates into CASSFFSGIDIQYF.

This clonotype came up a few times. The gene calls are TRBV12-3 or TRBV12-4 and TRBJ2-2; D is perhaps TRBD1 or TRBD2 (6 bases each). V gave up 3 bases and J gave up 6 bases, with 14 bases separating them. The CDR3 spans 15 residues. The CDR3 region is CASSFGSGGSGELFF. CDR3 DNA: TGTGCCAGCAGTTTTGGTTCCGGGGGCTCCGGGGAGCTGTTTTTT.

In this sample, this clonotype turned up many times. This sequence joins TRBV28 and TRBJ1-2; D is ambiguous. The CDR3 length is 13 residues. Deletions cut 2 bases from V and 2 bases from J, with 6 bases between. CDR1 is MDHEN and CDR2 is SYDVKM in the germline V gene. The CDR3 reads CASSLGYNYGYTF. The CDR3 nucleotides are TGTGCCAGCAGTTTAGGCTACAACTATGGCTACACCTTC.

In this sample, this clonotype turned up a few times. The genes are TRBV5-4 and TRBJ2-4, with D possibly being TRBD1 (7 bases). Trimming stripped 6 bases from V and 8 bases from J, with 18 bases between. Germline V lookup: CDR1 SGHNT, CDR2 YYREEE (reference sequence). The CDR3 spans 14 residues. CDR3 coding DNA: TGTGCCAGCAACCCTTCGGAGGGGGCCGACATTCAGTACTTC. Residues: CASNPSEGADIQYF.